What follows describes a single T cell receptor beta chain. Its antigen is currently unknown. This record comes from a study of OX40 agonist ivuxolimab in advanced cancers. Overall study context: The mean age was roughly 60 years, ranging from about 20 to 90, with around four fifths of participants male.

Measured with immunoSEQ multiplex PCR; TCRdb has only the in-frame clones, and not every one. This sample has tens of thousands of clones, with almost 90% found just once. Study-wide points: Mean expanded clone counts were higher in CD8+ than CD4+ T cells.

The V and J ends lost 3 bases and 4 bases respectively, with 15 bases between them. Looked up from germline, CDR1 is MNHNS and CDR2 is SASEGT. CDR3 length: 15 amino acids. This chain joins TRBV6-1 and TRBJ1-2, with a tentative D call TRBD1 (6 bases). This TCR was recovered from an adult with an advanced solid tumor such as melanoma, head and neck, liver or kidney cancer. Sequencing was performed on CD4+ or CD8+ T cells sorted from blood, taken in a trial of the OX40 agonist ivuxolimab. The CDR3 region has the DNA TGTGCCAGCAGTGATCAGACAGGCGCAAGCTATGGCTACACCTTC. Translated: CASSDQTGASYGYTF.